A selection of T cell receptor beta chains follows, all from one sample in a study of cytomegalovirus exposure and HLA in healthy donors. This table comes from immunoSEQ multiplex PCR, and its TCRdb copy is limited to in-frame clones, with some not included. The repertoire shows 130,000 to 150,000 clones; the top ten hold roughly 3%. Sequencing input: PBMCs. The source of these receptors is a man aged 35-49 years in good health and CMV-seronegative. Both conserved end residues are part of each CDR3. Fields, in order: CDR3 protein, CDR3 DNA, J gene, V gene, D gene. D genes are given only for firm matches.

cdr3_aa: CASSPRQGSTGELFF
cdr3_nt: TGTGCCAGCAGCCCCCGACAGGGAAGCACCGGGGAGCTGTTTTTT
j_call: TRBJ2-2
v_call: TRBV11-3
d_call: TRBD1

cdr3_aa: CASSLVSGATEAFF
cdr3_nt: TGTGCCAGCAGCTTGGTAAGTGGGGCCACTGAAGCTTTCTTT
j_call: TRBJ1-1
v_call: TRBV5-6
d_call: .

cdr3_aa: CASSQQGARDYGYTF
cdr3_nt: TGTGCCAGCAGTCAACAGGGGGCGCGGGACTATGGCTACACCTTC
j_call: TRBJ1-2
v_call: TRBV28
d_call: TRBD1

cdr3_aa: CASSDLSGYGYTF
cdr3_nt: TGTGCCAGCAGTGACCTGTCGGGCTATGGCTACACCTTC
j_call: TRBJ1-2
v_call: TRBV6-5
d_call: .

cdr3_aa: CASTGLIRGYEQYF
cdr3_nt: TGCGCCAGCACAGGCCTAATTCGGGGCTACGAGCAGTACTTC
j_call: TRBJ2-7
v_call: TRBV10-2
d_call: .

cdr3_aa: CASSSYSLSDTQYF
cdr3_nt: TGTGCCAGCAGCTCGTACTCCCTGTCAGATACGCAGTATTTT
j_call: TRBJ2-3
v_call: TRBV7-2
d_call: .

cdr3_aa: CASSYAVQGNEQYF
cdr3_nt: TGTGCCAGCAGTTACGCGGTACAGGGAAACGAGCAGTACTTC
j_call: TRBJ2-7
v_call: TRBV6-6
d_call: .

cdr3_aa: CASSRWDKNYGYTF
cdr3_nt: TGTGCCAGCAGCCGCTGGGACAAAAACTATGGCTACACCTTC
j_call: TRBJ1-2
v_call: TRBV13
d_call: .

cdr3_aa: CASSLGSYPPAGEQFF
cdr3_nt: TGTGCCAGCAGCTTAGGGAGTTACCCTCCGGCGGGTGAGCAGTTCTTC
j_call: TRBJ2-1
v_call: TRBV11-3
d_call: .

cdr3_aa: CASERGPMSSYNEQFF
cdr3_nt: TGTGCTAGTGAAAGAGGCCCTATGTCTTCCTACAATGAGCAGTTCTTC
j_call: TRBJ2-1
v_call: TRBV12-5
d_call: .

cdr3_aa: CASKEGQRGTEAFF
cdr3_nt: TGTGCCAGTAAGGAGGGCCAGAGGGGAACTGAAGCTTTCTTT
j_call: TRBJ1-1
v_call: TRBV19
d_call: .

cdr3_aa: CASRRQGGAEAFF
cdr3_nt: TGTGCCAGCAGGAGACAGGGTGGGGCTGAAGCTTTCTTT
j_call: TRBJ1-1
v_call: TRBV25-1
d_call: TRBD1

cdr3_aa: CASSPTGSSYEQYF
cdr3_nt: TGTGCCAGCTCCCCGACGGGGAGCTCCTACGAGCAGTACTTC
j_call: TRBJ2-7
v_call: TRBV18
d_call: .

cdr3_aa: CASSPQLRQPNTGELFF
cdr3_nt: TGTGCCAGCTCACCACAGCTGAGACAGCCGAACACCGGGGAGCTGTTTTTT
j_call: TRBJ2-2
v_call: TRBV18
d_call: .

cdr3_aa: CASSQVGRDSSYNEQFF
cdr3_nt: TGCGCCAGCAGCCAAGTGGGCCGGGACAGCTCCTACAATGAGCAGTTCTTC
j_call: TRBJ2-1
v_call: TRBV4-3
d_call: TRBD1

cdr3_aa: CASRTGPTYNEQFF
cdr3_nt: TGCGCCAGCAGGACAGGTCCTACCTACAATGAGCAGTTCTTC
j_call: TRBJ2-1
v_call: TRBV23-1
d_call: .

cdr3_aa: CASSGQGYQPQHF
cdr3_nt: TGTGCCAGCAGTGGCCAGGGTTATCAGCCCCAGCATTTT
j_call: TRBJ1-5
v_call: TRBV25-1
d_call: .

cdr3_aa: CASSLDTRGNGYTF
cdr3_nt: TGCGCCAGCAGCTTGGACACCAGGGGAAATGGCTACACCTTC
j_call: TRBJ1-2
v_call: TRBV5-1
d_call: .

cdr3_aa: CASSLAGTGVNSPLHF
cdr3_nt: TGCGCCAGCAGCTTGGCCGGGACAGGGGTTAATTCACCCCTCCACTTT
j_call: TRBJ1-6
v_call: TRBV5-1
d_call: TRBD1

cdr3_aa: CASSVGGTDTQYF
cdr3_nt: TGTGCCAGCAGTGTGGGGGGGACAGATACGCAGTATTTT
j_call: TRBJ2-3
v_call: TRBV2
d_call: TRBD2

cdr3_aa: CSVESLNSAGQYF
cdr3_nt: TGCAGCGTTGAAAGTCTTAATAGTGCGGGCCAGTACTTC
j_call: TRBJ2-5
v_call: TRBV29-1
d_call: .

cdr3_aa: CASSPSVLAYEQYF
cdr3_nt: TGTGCCAGCAGCCCTAGTGTCCTCGCCTACGAGCAGTACTTC
j_call: TRBJ2-7
v_call: TRBV4-2
d_call: .

cdr3_aa: CASASLAGNTGELFF
cdr3_nt: TGTGCCAGCGCTAGCCTAGCGGGGAACACCGGGGAGCTGTTTTTT
j_call: TRBJ2-2
v_call: TRBV11-2
d_call: TRBD2

cdr3_aa: CASSLTGITGNTIYF
cdr3_nt: TGTGCCAGCAGTTTGACAGGGATCACTGGAAACACCATATATTTT
j_call: TRBJ1-3
v_call: TRBV6-1
d_call: TRBD1

cdr3_aa: CASSQDRQGAGELFF
cdr3_nt: TGTGCCAGCAGCCAAGATCGACAGGGCGCCGGGGAGCTGTTTTTT
j_call: TRBJ2-2
v_call: TRBV14
d_call: TRBD1